The next 19 T cell receptor beta chains were all read from a single sample in a study of glioma-infiltrating T cells after dendritic cell vaccination (dated by TCRdb to the mid-2010s). Preparation of the library involved the immunoSEQ multiplex PCR assay. TCRdb carries this immuneACCESS record with in-frame sequences only. Its versions omit some clonotypes, under half of them owing to an unresolved V gene in the studies checked, with the rest unexplained. This sample comprises approximately 82,000 clones, 70% to 90% of them detected only once. The biggest ten clones account for roughly 3.2% of the sample. The material sequenced was blood, taken before dendritic cell vaccination. All receptors come from a human donor with glioblastoma.

The V and J genes are TRBV27 and TRBJ1-3; D might be TRBD1 (5 bases). V was shortened by 5 bases and J by 0 bases, with 11 bases between the two germline ends. CDR1 and CDR2 from the germline V gene are MNHEY and SMNVEV (reference sequence). This CDR3 has 15 residues. As DNA, the CDR3 is TGTGCCAGCAGTAAGACAGCACTCTCTGGAAACACCATATATTTT. Translated: CASSKTALSGNTIYF.

This clone has only a few counts. The chain couples TRBV2 to TRBJ2-2; TRBD2 matches at 7 bases. The CDR3 spans 14 residues. Trimming at V came to 11 bases and at J to 6 bases, leaving 12 bases not matched to a gene. Germline V gene lookup returns CDR1 SNHLY and CDR2 FYNNEI. Here the CDR3 DNA reads TGTGCCGCGAGGAGCGGGGATAGTTCCGGGGAGCTGTTTTTT. It translates to CAARSGDSSGELFF.

The chain recombines TRBV11-2 with TRBJ2-1; maybe TRBD1 (5 bases). CDR3 length: 13 amino acids. V lost 7 bases and J lost 7, with 14 bases in between. Looked up from germline, CDR1 is SGHAT and CDR2 is FQNNGV. CDR3 nucleotide sequence: TGTGCCAGCAACCCTAAAGGGGTGAATGAGCAGTTCTTC. This sequence encodes CASNPKGVNEQFF.

The CDR3 spells CASSLAQGQGYGYTF. The CDR3 DNA sequence: TGTGCCAGCAGCTTGGCCCAGGGACAGGGCTATGGCTACACCTTC. The chain has TRBV5-5 and TRBJ1-2; 9 bases map to TRBD1. The CDR3 has 15 residues. After removal of 0 bases from V and 4 bases from J, the junction contained 4 bases not matched to a gene. Germline loops: CDR1 SGHKS, CDR2 YYEKEE (reference sequence).

V gene TRBV2 combines with J gene TRBJ1-5, with 8 bases identical to TRBD1. The CDR3 covers 14 residues. The germline gives CDR1 SNHLY, CDR2 FYNNEI. The junction had 8 bases not matched to a gene; V was cut back by 6 bases and J by 7 bases. CDR3 in DNA: TGTGCCAGCAGACCGGACAGGGATGAGCAGCCCCAGCATTTT. Its protein product is CASRPDRDEQPQHF.

The chain has TRBV19 and TRBJ1-5; weak D call: TRBD1 (6 bases). CDR1 is LNHDA, CDR2 SQIVND, per germline (reference sequence). The CDR3 sequence is 13 residues long. The V and J ends lost 4 bases and 6 bases respectively, with 10 bases between them. DNA of the CDR3: TGTGCCAGTAGTACGGGGGGCATTCAGCCCCAGCATTTT. This gives the protein CASSTGGIQPQHF.

The genes are TRBV4-1 and TRBJ1-2; no clear D gene. CDR3 length: 15 amino acids. Trimming stripped 0 bases from V and 2 bases from J, with 10 bases between. Looked up from germline, CDR1 is MGHRA and CDR2 is YSYEKL. The DNA of the CDR3 is TGCGCCAGCAGCCAAGATCAGCACAGAAACTATGGCTACACCTTC. Residues: CASSQDQHRNYGYTF.

The CDR3 loop is CASSLIARELFF. The CDR3 DNA sequence: TGTGCCAGCAGCTTAATCGCGCGGGAGCTGTTTTTT. The V call is TRBV7-2, the J call TRBJ2-2, with D hard to call. The CDR3 covers 12 residues. Germline V gives CDR1 SGHTA, CDR2 FQGNSA. The V end was cut by 2 bases, the J end by 9 bases, with 7 bases between.

A single count supports this clone. The chain joins TRBV9 to TRBJ2-1, with D possibly TRBD1 on 5 matching bases. Germline CDR1 SGDLS, CDR2 YYNGEE. V was shortened by 0 bases and J by 0 bases, with 10 bases between the two germline ends. The CDR3 runs 16 residues. Written as DNA, the CDR3 is TGTGCCAGCAGCGTAGGTTGGCAGGGCTCCTACAATGAGCAGTTCTTC. This translates into CASSVGWQGSYNEQFF.

The rearrangement joins TRBV15 to TRBJ2-5; the match to TRBD1 covers 10 bases. Germline CDR1 reads LNHNV; CDR2 reads YYDKDF (reference sequence). The CDR3 sequence is 15 residues long. Trimming cost V 3 bases and J 5 bases; bases outside gene matches: 6. CDR3 residues: CATSSRDRGLETQYF. The CDR3 DNA is TGTGCCACCAGCAGTCGGGACAGGGGTCTGGAGACCCAGTACTTC.

The rearrangement uses TRBV6-1 and TRBJ1-2, with D possibly being TRBD1 (6 bases). Germline CDR1 reads MNHNS; CDR2 reads SASEGT. The V end lost 7 bases, the J end lost 4 bases, and 13 bases lay between the germline ends. The CDR3 has 13 amino acids. The CDR3 loop reads CASTQGFGYGYTF. Written as DNA, the CDR3 is TGTGCCAGCACGCAGGGGTTTGGCTATGGCTACACCTTC.

The rearrangement uses TRBV25-1 and TRBJ2-2; TRBD2 aligns across 8 bases. V lost 4 bases to trimming and J lost 4 bases; unmatched junction nucleotides: 11. The CDR3 is 17 residues long. The germline CDR1 and CDR2 sequences are MGHDK and SYGVNS. DNA of the CDR3: TGTGCCAGCAGTGCAACCCCCCCGGGGGGGCTCACCGGGGAGCTGTTTTTT. Translated, it gives CASSATPPGGLTGELFF.

The chain has TRBV7-2 and TRBJ1-2; possibly TRBD1 for D (6 bases). Germline loops: CDR1 SGHTA, CDR2 FQGNSA. CDR3 length: 15 residues. Trimming stripped 0 bases from V and 5 bases from J, with 13 bases between. The CDR3 sequence is CASSLAAGVIYGYTF. The CDR3 nucleotides are TGTGCCAGCAGCTTAGCGGCAGGGGTGATTTATGGCTACACCTTC.

The chain carries TRBV5-1 and TRBJ1-2; 7 positions match TRBD1. Germline V lookup: CDR1 SGHRS, CDR2 YFSETQ. The CDR3 contains 14 residues. The V segment lost 7 bases and the J segment 0 bases; nucleotides outside the gene matches: 6. The CDR3 DNA follows: TGCGCCAGCGGCACAGGGGAGGCTAACTATGGCTACACCTTC. This codes for CASGTGEANYGYTF.

This rearrangement joins TRBV19 to TRBJ2-5; 10 positions agree with TRBD2. This CDR3 has 16 amino acids. With 3 bases clipped from V and 5 bases from J, the junction kept 9 bases outside the gene matches. The germline V gene encodes CDR1 LNHDA and CDR2 SQIVND (reference sequence). The DNA of the CDR3 is TGTGCCAGTAGTATGAGCCTAGCGGGAGTAGGGGAGACCCAGTACTTC. It encodes CASSMSLAGVGETQYF.

DNA for the CDR3: TGCGCCAGCAGTGAACCCCCCATCGGGAACTATGGCTACACCTTC. This encodes CASSEPPIGNYGYTF. The rearrangement links TRBV10-2 to TRBJ1-2, with D unresolved. CDR1 is WSHSY and CDR2 is SAAADI in the germline V gene. Trimming cost V 3 bases and J 2 bases, with 13 bases left between them. The CDR3 length is 15 residues.

The chain carries TRBV5-5 and TRBJ1-1; the D is unclear. CDR1 is SGHKS, CDR2 YYEKEE, per germline (reference sequence). This CDR3 region has 14 residues. The V end lost 2 bases, the J end lost 0 bases, and 8 bases lay between the germline ends. DNA for the CDR3: TGTGCCAGCAGCTTCGGTACGGTGAACACTGAAGCTTTCTTT. The encoded protein is CASSFGTVNTEAFF.

The chain employs TRBV2 and TRBJ1-1, with D perhaps TRBD1 (6 bases). The CDR3 totals 15 residues. Germline CDR1 reads SNHLY; CDR2 reads FYNNEI. V was cut by 7 bases and J by 0 bases, with 15 bases left in between. CDR3 sequence (DNA): TGTGCCAGCACAGGGGCTTGGGGGTTGAACACTGAAGCTTTCTTT. It codes for CASTGAWGLNTEAFF. The variable domain in full, with the rest retrieved from reference TRBV2 and TRBJ1-1, is EPEVTQTPSHQVTQMGQEVILRCVPISNHLYFYWYRQILGQKVEFLVSFYNNEISEKSEIFDDQFSVERPDGSNFTLKIRSTKLEDSAMYFCASTGAWGLNTEAFFGQGTRLTVV.

CDR3 sequence reads: CASSDFSGGNTEAFF. The DNA for the CDR3 is TGTGCCAGCAGTGATTTCTCGGGGGGGAACACTGAAGCTTTCTTT. The rearrangement uses TRBV6-1 and TRBJ1-1; perhaps TRBD1 as D (5 bases). This CDR3 region has 15 residues. The V and J ends lost 3 bases and 1 base respectively, with 12 bases between them. Germline V gene data show CDR1 as MNHNS and CDR2 as SASEGT.